These 21 T cell receptor beta chains were sequenced from one sample in a study of T cell repertoires in cytomegalovirus infection. MiXCR, run by TCRdb on the reads, gives a single entry per CDR3 protein. The sample lists fewer than 1,000,000 distinct CDR3 sequences, approximately 31% occurring once. For these TCRs, the target antigens are not known. Material: cultured CD8+ T cells from PBMCs, obtained from culture after CMV antigen stimulation. Receptors originate from a human donor in good health (CMV status not recorded). Some clones in this sample may be carry-over from other donors' samples.

The chain couples TRBV6-6 to TRBJ1-2; 7 bases fit TRBD1. Germline-derived CDR1 and CDR2 are MNHNY and SVGAGI (reference sequence). The CDR3 runs 17 residues. V lost 10 bases, J lost 4 bases, and 21 bases stayed unmatched. In DNA form, the CDR3 reads TGTGCCAACATGGGCGAGGGGGCGCAGGATAGAGTCTATGGCTACACCTTC. Translation: CANMGEGAQDRVYGYTF.

Ten or more counts support this clonotype. V usage is TRBV7-6 and J usage is TRBJ1-3, with no clear D. Per the germline V gene, CDR1 is SGHVS and CDR2 is FNYEAQ. The V end lost 0 bases, the J end lost 0 bases, and 9 bases lay between the germline ends. This CDR3 spans 16 amino acids. CDR3 DNA: TGTGCCAGCAGCTTAGCCGCTGGCCACTCTGGAAACACCATATATTTT. This codes for CASSLAAGHSGNTIYF.

The chain joins TRBV4-1 to TRBJ2-7; 9 positions match TRBD1. The germline V gene encodes CDR1 MGHRA and CDR2 YSYEKL. V gave up 5 bases and J gave up 5 bases; unmatched junction bases: 7. The CDR3 sequence is 14 residues long. CDR3 DNA sequence: TGCGCCAGCAGCTGGACAGGGGTGGATGACGAGCAGTACTTC. Encoded protein: CASSWTGVDDEQYF.

The chain carries TRBV6-5 and TRBJ1-5; no definite D call. Trimming took 6 bases from V and 0 from J, leaving 15 bases between them. The germline CDR1 and CDR2 sequences are MNHEY and SVGAGI. The CDR3 runs to 16 residues. The CDR3 DNA reads TGTGCCAGCAGAGACCCGGCGGAAAATAGCAATCAGCCCCAGCATTTT. Translating gives CASRDPAENSNQPQHF.

The chain combines TRBV5-4 with TRBJ2-1; TRBD2 agrees at 13 bases. The CDR3 has 15 amino acids. Germline V gene data show CDR1 as SGHNT and CDR2 as YYREEE (reference sequence). The trim removed 4 bases at V and 9 bases at J, leaving 7 bases unmatched. DNA of the CDR3: TGTGCCAGCAGCCCGTGGACTAGCGGGGGTGGTGAGCAGTTCTTC. Amino acids: CASSPWTSGGGEQFF.

Worth noting for this clonotype: One junction end does not reproduce the germline sequence, and a read error may be involved. This chain links TRBV6-4 with TRBJ2-3; D is perhaps TRBD2 (6 bases). The CDR3 loop spans 15 amino acids. Germline V gives CDR1 MRHNA, CDR2 SNTAGT. The CDR3 DNA is TGTGCCAGCGGTGACTCGACGGGGGGCACAGATACGCAGTATTTT. Protein product: CASGDSTGGTDTQYF.

This clonotype was observed a few times. V is TRBV27 and J is TRBJ2-6; 10 bases line up with TRBD1. Germline V gives CDR1 MNHEY, CDR2 SMNVEV (reference sequence). The CDR3 consists of 16 residues. After removal of 6 bases from V and 0 bases from J, the junction contained 2 bases not matched to a gene. CDR3 sequence: CASRDRGDSGANVLTF. The CDR3 coding sequence is TGTGCCAGCAGGGACAGGGGGGACTCTGGGGCCAACGTCCTGACTTTC. Complete variable domain (other parts from reference TRBV27 and TRBJ2-6): EAQVTQNPRYLITVTGKKLTVTCSQNMNHEYMSWYRQDPGLGLRQIYYSMNVEVTDKGDVPEGYKVSRKEKRNFPLILESPSPNQTSLYFCASRDRGDSGANVLTFGAGSRLTVL.

This clonotype has only a few counts. The chain joins TRBV18 to TRBJ2-3, with 9 nucleotides matching TRBD2. This CDR3 region has 18 residues. Looked up from germline, CDR1 is KGHSH and CDR2 is LQKENI. Unmatched junction bases numbered 15, after V lost 6 bases and J lost 2 bases. Written as DNA, the CDR3 is TGTGCCAGCTCCCCCGAGGAGCTAGCGGGGCAGATCACAGATACGCAGTATTTT. It encodes CASSPEELAGQITDTQYF.

J is TRBJ1-5 and V is TRBV25-1, with a possible D match to TRBD1 (6 bases). V was cut by 6 bases and J by 5 bases, with 14 bases left in between. Looked up from germline, CDR1 is MGHDK and CDR2 is SYGVNS. This CDR3 comprises 14 residues. This CDR3 is CASRAGGGHQPQHF. CDR3 DNA: TGTGCCAGCAGGGCTGGGGGCGGGCATCAGCCCCAGCATTTT.

This rearrangement joins TRBV7-8 to TRBJ1-3; D ambiguous. This CDR3 is 16 amino acids long. The germline V gene has CDR1 SGHVS and CDR2 FQNEAQ. Trimming pared 1 base from V and 0 bases from J, leaving 10 bases between. Written as DNA, the CDR3 is TGTGCCAGCAGCTTAGTTGAGTGGACCTCTGGAAACACCATATATTTT. The encoded protein is CASSLVEWTSGNTIYF.

The J gene is TRBJ1-1, the V gene TRBV7-6, with TRBD1 as a possible D gene (5 bases). Germline V lookup: CDR1 SGHVS, CDR2 FNYEAQ. Trimming took off 5 bases at V and 3 bases at J, with 16 bases between the two ends. The CDR3 loop spans 15 amino acids. The CDR3 DNA reads TGTGCCAGCAGCCACCCGGGGGAGGGACACACTGAAGCTTTCTTT. This sequence encodes CASSHPGEGHTEAFF.

This clonotype was seen a few times. The V gene is TRBV11-1, the J gene TRBJ1-2; 12 bases agree with TRBD1. Trimming cost V 4 bases and J 8 bases; bases outside gene matches: 8. This CDR3 region has 15 residues. Germline CDR1 is SGHAT and CDR2 is FQDESV (reference sequence). The CDR3 spells CASSSRGQGAKGYTF. The CDR3, as DNA: TGTGCCAGCAGCTCCCGGGGACAGGGGGCGAAGGGCTACACCTTC.

The chain employs TRBV5-6 and TRBJ2-5; D is possibly TRBD2 (5 bases). This CDR3 has 16 residues. Germline V gene data show CDR1 as SGHDT and CDR2 as YYEEEE. Deletions cut 1 base from V and 6 bases from J, with 19 bases between. In nucleotides, the CDR3 is TGTGCCAGCAGCTTGTATCCGGGGAGTAAGCAAAAGACCCAGTACTTC. Protein product: CASSLYPGSKQKTQYF.

The V gene is TRBV6-5, the J gene TRBJ2-7; D possibly uses TRBD1 or TRBD2 (5 bases each). CDR1 MNHEY and CDR2 SVGAGI come from the germline V gene. V was clipped by 4 bases and J by 5 bases, with 12 bases between them. CDR3 length: 13 amino acids. Here the CDR3 DNA reads TGTGCCAGCAGTTCTGGGGGTGCCGACGAGCAGTACTTC. Translating gives CASSSGGADEQYF.

Ten or more counts support this clonotype. The rearrangement joins TRBV12-3 or TRBV12-4 to TRBJ1-2; TRBD1 is a possible D gene (5 bases). V was pared by 6 bases and J by 1 base, with 12 bases between. This CDR3 is built from 14 residues. As DNA, the CDR3 is TGTGCCAGCAGCGCGACAGTCATTAACTATGGCTACACCTTC. Encoded protein: CASSATVINYGYTF.

This chain uses TRBV27 with TRBJ2-7, with D possibly TRBD2 on 5 matching bases. With 7 bases removed from V and 5 bases from J, the gap between germline ends came to 12 bases. The CDR3 consists of 12 residues. Germline CDR1 MNHEY, CDR2 SMNVEV (reference sequence). CDR3 amino acids: CASMRGSNEQYF. The CDR3 nucleotides are TGTGCCAGCATGAGAGGGTCGAACGAGCAGTACTTC.

In its sample, this clonotype was seen many times. The chain is built from TRBV7-9 and TRBJ2-1; TRBD1 matches 9 bases. The germline gives CDR1 SEHNR, CDR2 FQNEAQ (reference sequence). The CDR3 length is 15 residues. Trimming cost V 2 bases and J 5 bases; bases outside gene matches: 4. The CDR3 sequence is CASSLRTGADNEQFF. The CDR3 DNA follows: TGTGCCAGCAGCTTAAGGACAGGGGCGGACAATGAGCAGTTCTTC.

With respect to this clonotype: Possible read error: a much larger clone is one base away. The chain recombines TRBV7-2 with TRBJ2-3; 9 bases fit TRBD2. This CDR3 has 15 residues. The germline V gene has CDR1 SGHTA and CDR2 FQGNSA. The CDR3 DNA reads as TGTGTCAGCAGCCCCGGGACTAGCATAACAGATACGCAGTATTTT. This gives the protein CVSSPGTSITDTQYF.

This clonotype has only a few counts. CDR3 bases: TGTGCCAGCAGAAAAGTACAGGGGGCTGGCACAGATACGCAGTATTTT. This codes for CASRKVQGAGTDTQYF. The V call is TRBV27, the J call TRBJ2-3, with 9 bases that match TRBD1. Trimming at V came to 6 bases and at J to 1 base, leaving 8 bases not matched to a gene. CDR3 length equals 16 residues. Germline assignment: CDR1 MNHEY and CDR2 SMNVEV (reference sequence).

The genes are TRBV11-2 and TRBJ1-4; 9 bases map to TRBD1. The trim removed 3 bases at V and 8 bases at J, leaving 16 bases unmatched. Germline V gene lookup returns CDR1 SGHAT and CDR2 FQNNGV. The CDR3 is made up of 18 amino acids. CDR3 bases: TGTGCCAGCAGCTTGAAGTGGGGACAGGGAGGGTTCTGGGAAAAACTGTTTTTT. It translates to CASSLKWGQGGFWEKLFF. The full variable domain, completed using reference TRBV11-2 and TRBJ1-4, is EAGVAQSPRYKIIEKRQSVAFWCNPISGHATLYWYQQILGQGPKLLIQFQNNGVVDDSQLPKDRFSAERLKGVDSTLKIQPAKLEDSAVYLCASSLKWGQGGFWEKLFFGSGTQLSVL.

This clonotype was detected a few times. The rearrangement uses TRBV19 and TRBJ1-4; a weak D match, TRBD1 (6 bases). Germline V gene sequence: CDR1 LNHDA, CDR2 SQIVND (reference sequence). V lost 7 bases and J 9 bases, leaving 9 bases between the germline ends. The CDR3 covers 11 residues. The CDR3, as DNA: TGTGCCAGTACGCGGGGGCAAAAACTGTTTTTT. Translation: CASTRGQKLFF.